The T cell receptor beta chain described here comes from a study of shared clonotypes between healthy human individuals. Study conclusions and caveats: Memory subsets generally showed smaller estimated richness than naive subsets did. It was the non-shared clonotypes that had lower generation probabilities than clonotypes shared by all four donors.

Concerning this clone itself: What it binds is unknown.

V was pared by 1 base and J by 7 bases, with 5 bases between. The germline CDR1 and CDR2 sequences are SGHVS and FNYEAQ. This CDR3 is built from 12 residues. Original data processing: ImmunoSEQ gave junction-only sequences without quality scores, so filtering differed. Libraries were prepared by immunoSEQ multiplex PCR; TCRdb keeps only in-frame clonotypes and omits some of them. From that table come the V and J calls and clone size; the DNA was used to work out D and trimming. Here the sample spans a few hundred thousand clones, roughly 87% being singletons. V is TRBV7-6 and J is TRBJ2-1; D remains unclear. Sequenced sample: memory CD8+ T cells sorted from blood. Subset defined: CD45RO+ cells pooled with CCR7-negative TemRA cells. This TCR came from a man between 18 and 29 years old in good health. The CDR3 bases are TGTGCCAGCAGCTTAGTGCTTAATGAGCAGTTCTTC. As protein: CASSLVLNEQFF. Full variable domain (outside the CDR3, taken from reference TRBV7-6 and TRBJ2-1): GAGVSQSPRYKVTKRGQDVALRCDPISGHVSLYWYRQALGQGPEFLTYFNYEAQQDKSGLPNDRFSAERPEGSISTLTIQRTEQRDSAMYRCASSLVLNEQFFGPGTRLTVL.